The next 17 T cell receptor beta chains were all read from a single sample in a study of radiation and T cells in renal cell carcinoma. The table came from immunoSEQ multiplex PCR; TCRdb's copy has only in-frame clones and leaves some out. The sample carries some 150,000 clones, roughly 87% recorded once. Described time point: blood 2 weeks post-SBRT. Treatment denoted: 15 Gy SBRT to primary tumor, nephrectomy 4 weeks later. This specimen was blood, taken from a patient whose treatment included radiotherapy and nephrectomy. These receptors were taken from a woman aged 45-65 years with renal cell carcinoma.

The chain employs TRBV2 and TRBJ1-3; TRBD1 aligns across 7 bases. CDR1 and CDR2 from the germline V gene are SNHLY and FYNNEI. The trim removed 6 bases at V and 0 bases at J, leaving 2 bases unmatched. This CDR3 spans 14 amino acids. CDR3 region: CASSGTVSGNTIYF. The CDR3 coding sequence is TGTGCCAGCAGCGGGACAGTCTCTGGAAACACCATATATTTT.

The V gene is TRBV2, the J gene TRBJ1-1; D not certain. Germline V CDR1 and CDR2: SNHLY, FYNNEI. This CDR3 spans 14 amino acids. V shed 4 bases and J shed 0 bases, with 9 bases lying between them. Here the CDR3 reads CASSAARLNTEAFF. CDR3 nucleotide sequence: TGTGCCAGCAGTGCCGCCCGATTGAACACTGAAGCTTTCTTT.

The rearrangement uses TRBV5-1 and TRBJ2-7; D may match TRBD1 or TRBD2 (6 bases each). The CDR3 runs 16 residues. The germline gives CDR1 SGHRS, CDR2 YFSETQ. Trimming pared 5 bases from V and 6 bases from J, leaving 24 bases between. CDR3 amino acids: CASSFLGGRTPGEQYF. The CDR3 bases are TGCGCCAGCAGTTTTCTAGGGGGGCGGACCCCAGGCGAGCAGTACTTC.

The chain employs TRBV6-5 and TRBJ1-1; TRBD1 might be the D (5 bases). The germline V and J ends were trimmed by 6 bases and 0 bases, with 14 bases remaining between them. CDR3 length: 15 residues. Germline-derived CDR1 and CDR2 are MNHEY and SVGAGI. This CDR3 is CASRPSGDVNTEAFF. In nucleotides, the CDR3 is TGTGCCAGCAGACCATCGGGGGATGTGAACACTGAAGCTTTCTTT.

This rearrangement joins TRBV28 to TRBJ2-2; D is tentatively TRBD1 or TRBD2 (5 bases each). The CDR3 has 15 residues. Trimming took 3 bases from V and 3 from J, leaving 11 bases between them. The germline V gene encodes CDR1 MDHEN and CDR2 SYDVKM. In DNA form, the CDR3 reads TGTGCCAGCAGTTTGTGGCAGGGAGACACCGGGGAGCTGTTTTTT. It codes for CASSLWQGDTGELFF.

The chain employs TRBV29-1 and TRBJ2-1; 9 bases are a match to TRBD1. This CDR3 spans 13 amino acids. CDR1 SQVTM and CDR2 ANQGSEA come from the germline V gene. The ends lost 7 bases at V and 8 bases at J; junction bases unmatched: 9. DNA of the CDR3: TGCAGCGGGGGGACAGGGTATTACGATGAGCAGTTCTTC. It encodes CSGGTGYYDEQFF.

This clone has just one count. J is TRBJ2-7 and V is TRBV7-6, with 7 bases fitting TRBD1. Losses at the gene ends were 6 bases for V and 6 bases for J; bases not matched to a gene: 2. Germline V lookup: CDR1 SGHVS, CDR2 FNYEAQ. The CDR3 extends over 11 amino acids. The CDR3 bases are TGTGCCAGCAGTCGGGACAGCGAGCAGTACTTC. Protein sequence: CASSRDSEQYF.

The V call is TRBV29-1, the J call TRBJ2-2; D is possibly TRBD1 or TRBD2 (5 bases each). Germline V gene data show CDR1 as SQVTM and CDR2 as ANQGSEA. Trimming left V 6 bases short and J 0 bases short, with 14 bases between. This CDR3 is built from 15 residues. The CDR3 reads CSVPGPLPNTGELFF. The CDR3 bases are TGCAGCGTCCCGGGGCCGCTTCCGAACACCGGGGAGCTGTTTTTT.

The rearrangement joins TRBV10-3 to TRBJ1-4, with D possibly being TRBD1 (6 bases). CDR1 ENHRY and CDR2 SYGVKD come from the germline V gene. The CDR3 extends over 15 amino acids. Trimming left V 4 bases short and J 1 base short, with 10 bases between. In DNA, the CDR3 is TGTGCCATCAGTGCCCTACAGGGAACTAATGAAAAACTGTTTTTT. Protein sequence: CAISALQGTNEKLFF.

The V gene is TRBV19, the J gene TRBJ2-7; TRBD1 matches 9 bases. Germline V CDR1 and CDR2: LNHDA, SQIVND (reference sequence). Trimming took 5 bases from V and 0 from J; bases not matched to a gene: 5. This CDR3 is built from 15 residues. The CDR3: CASSEGQGSSYEQYF. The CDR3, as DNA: TGTGCCAGTAGTGAAGGACAGGGGAGCTCCTACGAGCAGTACTTC.

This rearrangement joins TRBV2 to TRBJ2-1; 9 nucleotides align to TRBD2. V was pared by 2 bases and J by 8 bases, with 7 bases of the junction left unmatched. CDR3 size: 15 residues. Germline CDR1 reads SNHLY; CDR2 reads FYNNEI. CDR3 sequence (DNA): TGTGCCAGCAGTGAATATAGCGGGGGAGTCGATGAGCAGTTCTTC. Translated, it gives CASSEYSGGVDEQFF.

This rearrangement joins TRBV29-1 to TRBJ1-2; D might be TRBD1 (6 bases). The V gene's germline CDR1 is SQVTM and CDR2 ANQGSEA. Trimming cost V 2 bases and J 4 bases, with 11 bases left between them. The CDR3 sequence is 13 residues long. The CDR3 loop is CSVEPVQGYGYTF. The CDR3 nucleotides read TGCAGCGTTGAACCGGTACAGGGCTATGGCTACACCTTC.

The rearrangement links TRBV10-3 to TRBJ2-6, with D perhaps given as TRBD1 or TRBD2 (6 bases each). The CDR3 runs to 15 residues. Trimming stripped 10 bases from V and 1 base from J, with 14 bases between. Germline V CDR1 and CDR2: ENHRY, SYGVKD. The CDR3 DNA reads TGTGCCAGCCGAGGGGGGTCTTCTGGGGCCAACGTCCTGACTTTC. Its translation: CASRGGSSGANVLTF.

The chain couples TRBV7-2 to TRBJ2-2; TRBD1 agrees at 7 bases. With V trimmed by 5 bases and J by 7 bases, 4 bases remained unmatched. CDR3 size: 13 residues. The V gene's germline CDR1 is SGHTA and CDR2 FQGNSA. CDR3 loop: CASSQTGIGELFF. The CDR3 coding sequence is TGTGCCAGCAGCCAGACAGGGATCGGGGAGCTGTTTTTT.

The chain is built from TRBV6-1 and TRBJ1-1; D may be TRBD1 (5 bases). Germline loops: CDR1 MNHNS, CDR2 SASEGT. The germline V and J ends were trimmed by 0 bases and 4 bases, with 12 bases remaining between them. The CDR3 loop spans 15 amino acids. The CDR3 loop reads CASSEAKGFSTEAFF. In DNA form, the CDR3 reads TGTGCCAGCAGTGAAGCTAAGGGGTTTTCCACTGAAGCTTTCTTT.

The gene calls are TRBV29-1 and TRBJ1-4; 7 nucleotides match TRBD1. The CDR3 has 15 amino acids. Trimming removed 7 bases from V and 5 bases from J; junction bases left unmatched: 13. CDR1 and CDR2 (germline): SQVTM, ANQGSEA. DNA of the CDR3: TGCAGCGCAACAGAAGGGGGCAGGGGGAATGAAAAACTGTTTTTT. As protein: CSATEGGRGNEKLFF.

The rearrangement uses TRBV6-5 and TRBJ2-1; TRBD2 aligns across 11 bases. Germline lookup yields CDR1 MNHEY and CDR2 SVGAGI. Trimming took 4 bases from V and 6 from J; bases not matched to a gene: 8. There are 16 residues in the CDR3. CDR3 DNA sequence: TGTGCCAGCAGTTTATTAGCGGGGGGGCCTTTCAATGAGCAGTTCTTC. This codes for CASSLLAGGPFNEQFF.